The T cell receptor (beta chain) under discussion was sequenced for a study of blood T cell repertoires in COVID-19. Here immunoSEQ multiplex PCR was the method, and the copy in TCRdb shows in-frame clones only, minus some. This sample has 350,000 or so clones; roughly 87% occur once, and the top ten carry more than 0.8%. Between the trimmed V and J ends, which lost 5 bases and 0 bases, there was a span of 14 bases. This CDR3 comprises 17 residues. The germline V gene has CDR1 SGHAT and CDR2 FQNNGV. This clone was picked up one time. The genes are TRBV11-2 and TRBJ1-6, with D tentatively TRBD1 (6 bases). This receptor was taken from a woman younger than 45 who had recovered from COVID-19. Sequencing input: PBMCs or T cells enriched from blood (not recorded which). The CDR3 sequence is CASSPGSGVSYNSPLHF. CDR3 bases: TGTGCCAGCAGCCCAGGGTCAGGGGTCTCCTATAATTCACCCCTCCACTTT. The full variable domain, in which reference TRBV11-2 and TRBJ1-6 provide the parts outside the CDR3, is EAGVAQSPRYKIIEKRQSVAFWCNPISGHATLYWYQQILGQGPKLLIQFQNNGVVDDSQLPKDRFSAERLKGVDSTLKIQPAKLEDSAVYLCASSPGSGVSYNSPLHFGNGTRLTVT.